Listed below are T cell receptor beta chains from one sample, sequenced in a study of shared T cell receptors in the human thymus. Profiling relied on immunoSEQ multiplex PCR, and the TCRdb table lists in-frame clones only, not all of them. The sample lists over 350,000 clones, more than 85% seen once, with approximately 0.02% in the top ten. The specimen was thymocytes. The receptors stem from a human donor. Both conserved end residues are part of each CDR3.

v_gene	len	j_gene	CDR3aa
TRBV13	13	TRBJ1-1	CASSSRTGDKAFF
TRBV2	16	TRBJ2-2	CASRRLLATNTGELFF
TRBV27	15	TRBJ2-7	CASSSGTGPTYEQYF
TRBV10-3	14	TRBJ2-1	CAISNPGPLLGQFF
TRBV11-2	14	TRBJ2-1	CASSLGGPYNEQFF
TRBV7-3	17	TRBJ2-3	CASSLQGASGYLNTQYF
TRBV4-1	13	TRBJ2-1	CASSQSALPDLFF
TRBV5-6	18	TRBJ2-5	CASSLGGDRGKNQETQYF
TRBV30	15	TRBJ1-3	CAWARQARSGNTIYF
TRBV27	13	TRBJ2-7	CASSMAGGYEQYF
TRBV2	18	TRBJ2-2	CASSEALRWGANTGELFF
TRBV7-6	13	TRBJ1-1	CASSRGWSEKAFF